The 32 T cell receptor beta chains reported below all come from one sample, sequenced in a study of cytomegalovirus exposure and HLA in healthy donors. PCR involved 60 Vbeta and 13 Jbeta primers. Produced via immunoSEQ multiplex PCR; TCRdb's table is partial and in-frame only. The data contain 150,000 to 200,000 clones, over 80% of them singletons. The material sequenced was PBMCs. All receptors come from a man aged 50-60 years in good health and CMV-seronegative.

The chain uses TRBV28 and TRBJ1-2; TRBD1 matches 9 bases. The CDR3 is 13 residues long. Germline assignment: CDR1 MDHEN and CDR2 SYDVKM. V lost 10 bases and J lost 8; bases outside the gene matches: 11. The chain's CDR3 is CATAPGQGMGYTF. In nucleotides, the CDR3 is TGTGCCACCGCCCCGGGACAGGGTATGGGCTACACCTTC.

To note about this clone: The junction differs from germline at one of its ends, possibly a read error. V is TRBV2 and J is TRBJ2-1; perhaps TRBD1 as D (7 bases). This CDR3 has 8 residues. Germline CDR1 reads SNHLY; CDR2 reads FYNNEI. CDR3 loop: CGGGVGFF. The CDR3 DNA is TGCGGAGGGGGCGTAGGTTTCTTC.

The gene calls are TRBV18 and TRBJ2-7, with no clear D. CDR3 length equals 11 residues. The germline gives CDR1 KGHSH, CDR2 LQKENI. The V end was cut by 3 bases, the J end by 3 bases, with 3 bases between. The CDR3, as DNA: TGTGCCAGCTCACCTATCTACGAGCAGTACTTC. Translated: CASSPIYEQYF.

This CDR3 reads CASSAGVAKNIQYF. The DNA for the CDR3 is TGTGCCAGCAGCGCGGGGGTAGCCAAAAACATTCAGTACTTC. The chain has TRBV9 and TRBJ2-4; maybe TRBD2 (6 bases). CDR1 is SGDLS, CDR2 YYNGEE, per germline. Trimming took off 3 bases at V and 0 bases at J, with 7 bases between the two ends. This CDR3 has 14 amino acids.

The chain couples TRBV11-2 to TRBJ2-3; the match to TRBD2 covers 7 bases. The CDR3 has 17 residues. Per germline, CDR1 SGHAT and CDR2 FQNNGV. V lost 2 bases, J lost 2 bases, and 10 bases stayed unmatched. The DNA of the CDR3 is TGTGCCAGCAGCTTATACGTTGTTAGCGGGTCCACAGATACGCAGTATTTT. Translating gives CASSLYVVSGSTDTQYF. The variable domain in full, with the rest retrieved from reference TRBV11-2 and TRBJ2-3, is EAGVAQSPRYKIIEKRQSVAFWCNPISGHATLYWYQQILGQGPKLLIQFQNNGVVDDSQLPKDRFSAERLKGVDSTLKIQPAKLEDSAVYLCASSLYVVSGSTDTQYFGPGTRLTVL.

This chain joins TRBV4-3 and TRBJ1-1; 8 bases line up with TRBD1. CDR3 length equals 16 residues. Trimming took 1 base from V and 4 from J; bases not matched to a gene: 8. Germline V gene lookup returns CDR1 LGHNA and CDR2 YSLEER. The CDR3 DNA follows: TGCGCCAGCAGCCAAGCGGACAGGGTTCGGGGCACTGAAGCTTTCTTT. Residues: CASSQADRVRGTEAFF.

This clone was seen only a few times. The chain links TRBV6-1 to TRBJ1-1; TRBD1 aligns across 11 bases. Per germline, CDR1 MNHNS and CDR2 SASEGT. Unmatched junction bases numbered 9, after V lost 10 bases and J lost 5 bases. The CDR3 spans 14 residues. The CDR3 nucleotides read TGTGCCATAGGAACCGGGACAGGGGGAACTGAAGCTTTCTTT. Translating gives CAIGTGTGGTEAFF.

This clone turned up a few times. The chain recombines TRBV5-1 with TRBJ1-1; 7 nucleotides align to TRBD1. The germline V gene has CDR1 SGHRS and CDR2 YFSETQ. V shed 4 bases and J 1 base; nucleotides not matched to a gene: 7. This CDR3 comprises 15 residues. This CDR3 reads CASSHRGGENTEAFF. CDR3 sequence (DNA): TGCGCCAGCAGCCACAGGGGTGGAGAGAACACTGAAGCTTTCTTT. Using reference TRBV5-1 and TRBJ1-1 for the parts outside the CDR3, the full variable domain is KAGVTQTPRYLIKTRGQQVTLSCSPISGHRSVSWYQQTPGQGLQFLFEYFSETQRNKGNFPGRFSGRQFSNSRSEMNVSTLELGDSALYLCASSHRGGENTEAFFGQGTRLTVV.

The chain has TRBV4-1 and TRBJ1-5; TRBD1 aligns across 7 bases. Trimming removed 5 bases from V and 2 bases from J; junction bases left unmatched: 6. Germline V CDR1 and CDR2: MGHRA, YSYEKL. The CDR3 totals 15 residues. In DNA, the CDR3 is TGCGCCAGCAGCTTATCCGGGACAGGCAATCAGCCCCAGCATTTT. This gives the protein CASSLSGTGNQPQHF.

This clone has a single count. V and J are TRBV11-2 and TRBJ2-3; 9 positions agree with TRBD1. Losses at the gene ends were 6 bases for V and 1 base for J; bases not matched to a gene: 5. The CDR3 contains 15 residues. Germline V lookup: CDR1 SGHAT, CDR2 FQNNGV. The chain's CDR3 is CASRRRQGGTDTQYF. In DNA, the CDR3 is TGTGCCAGCAGACGAAGACAGGGGGGCACAGATACGCAGTATTTT.

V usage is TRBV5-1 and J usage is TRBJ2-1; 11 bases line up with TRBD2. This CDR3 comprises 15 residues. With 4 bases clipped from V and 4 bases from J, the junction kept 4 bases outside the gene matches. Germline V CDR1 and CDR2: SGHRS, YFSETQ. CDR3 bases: TGCGCCAGCAGCGCGGGACTAGCGGTTTACAATGAGCAGTTCTTC. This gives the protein CASSAGLAVYNEQFF.

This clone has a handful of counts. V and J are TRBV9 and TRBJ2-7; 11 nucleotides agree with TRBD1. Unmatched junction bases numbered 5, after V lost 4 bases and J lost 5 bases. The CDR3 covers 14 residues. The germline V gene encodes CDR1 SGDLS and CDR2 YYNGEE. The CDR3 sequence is CASSRDRGSDEQYF. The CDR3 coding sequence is TGTGCCAGCAGCCGGGACAGGGGGTCCGACGAGCAGTACTTC.

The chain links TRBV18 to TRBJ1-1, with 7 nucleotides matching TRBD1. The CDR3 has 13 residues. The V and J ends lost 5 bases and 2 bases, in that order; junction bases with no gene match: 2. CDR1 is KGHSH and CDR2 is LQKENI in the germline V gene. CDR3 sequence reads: CASSGQENTEAFF. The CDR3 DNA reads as TGTGCCAGCTCAGGACAGGAAAACACTGAAGCTTTCTTT.

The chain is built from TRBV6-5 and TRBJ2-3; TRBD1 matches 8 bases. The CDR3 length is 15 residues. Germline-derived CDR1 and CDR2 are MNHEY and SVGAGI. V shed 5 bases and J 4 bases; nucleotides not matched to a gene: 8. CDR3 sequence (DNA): TGTGCCAGCAGTCAACAGGGGGTTCGGGCAGATACGCAGTATTTT. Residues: CASSQQGVRADTQYF.

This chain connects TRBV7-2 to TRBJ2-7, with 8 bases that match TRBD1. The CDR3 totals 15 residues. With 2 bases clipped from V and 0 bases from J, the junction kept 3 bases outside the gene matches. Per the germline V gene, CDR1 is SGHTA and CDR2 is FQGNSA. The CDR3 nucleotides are TGTGCCAGCAGCTTACTGGACAGGGTCTCCTACGAGCAGTACTTC. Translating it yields CASSLLDRVSYEQYF.

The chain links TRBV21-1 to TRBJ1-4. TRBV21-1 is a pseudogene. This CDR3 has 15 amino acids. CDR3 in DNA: TGTGCCAGCAGCAAGTTCTCTGTAGCGGGCGAAAAACTGTTTTTT. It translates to CASSKFSVAGEKLFF.

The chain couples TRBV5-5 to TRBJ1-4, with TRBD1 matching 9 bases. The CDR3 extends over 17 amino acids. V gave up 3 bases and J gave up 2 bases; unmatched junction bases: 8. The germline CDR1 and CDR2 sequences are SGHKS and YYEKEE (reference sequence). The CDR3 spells CASSSQQGAATNEKLFF. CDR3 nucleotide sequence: TGTGCCAGCAGCTCGCAACAGGGGGCAGCGACTAATGAAAAACTGTTTTTT.

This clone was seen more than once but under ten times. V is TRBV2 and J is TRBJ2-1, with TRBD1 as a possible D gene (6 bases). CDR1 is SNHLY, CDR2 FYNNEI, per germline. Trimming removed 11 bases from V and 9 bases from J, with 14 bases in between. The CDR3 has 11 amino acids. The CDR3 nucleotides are TGTGCCTTCCGACAGGTCCGTGAGCAGTTCTTC. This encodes CAFRQVREQFF. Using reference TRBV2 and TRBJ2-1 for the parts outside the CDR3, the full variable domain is EPEVTQTPSHQVTQMGQEVILRCVPISNHLYFYWYRQILGQKVEFLVSFYNNEISEKSEIFDDQFSVERPDGSNFTLKIRSTKLEDSAMYFCAFRQVREQFFGPGTRLTVL.

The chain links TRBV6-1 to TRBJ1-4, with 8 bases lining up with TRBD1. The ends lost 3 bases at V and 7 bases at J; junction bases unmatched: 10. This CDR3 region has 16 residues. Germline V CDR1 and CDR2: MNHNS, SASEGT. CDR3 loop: CASSDTGGIVFEKLFF. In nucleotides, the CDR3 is TGTGCCAGCAGTGATACAGGGGGAATTGTGTTTGAAAAACTGTTTTTT.

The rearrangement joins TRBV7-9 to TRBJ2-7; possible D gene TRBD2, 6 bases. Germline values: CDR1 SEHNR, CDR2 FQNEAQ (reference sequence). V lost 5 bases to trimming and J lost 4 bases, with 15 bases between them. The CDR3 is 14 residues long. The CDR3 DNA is TGTGCCAGCAGCCCGATTTCGGGGGTTTACGAGCAGTACTTC. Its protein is CASSPISGVYEQYF. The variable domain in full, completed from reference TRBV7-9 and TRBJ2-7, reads DTGVSQNPRHKITKRGQNVTFRCDPISEHNRLYWYRQTLGQGPEFLTYFQNEAQLEKSRLLSDRFSAERPKGSFSTLEIQRTEQGDSAMYLCASSPISGVYEQYFGPGTRLTVT.

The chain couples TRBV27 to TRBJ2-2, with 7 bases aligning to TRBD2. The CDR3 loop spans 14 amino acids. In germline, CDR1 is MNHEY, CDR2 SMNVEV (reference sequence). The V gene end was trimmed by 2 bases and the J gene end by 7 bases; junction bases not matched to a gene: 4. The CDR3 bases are TGTGCCAGCAGTTTACAGCGGGACGGCGGGGAGCTGTTTTTT. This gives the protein CASSLQRDGGELFF.

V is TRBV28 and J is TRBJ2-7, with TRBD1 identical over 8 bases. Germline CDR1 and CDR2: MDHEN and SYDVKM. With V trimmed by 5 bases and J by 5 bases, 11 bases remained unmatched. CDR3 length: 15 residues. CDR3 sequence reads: CASSPAGQASNEQYF. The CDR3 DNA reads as TGTGCCAGCAGTCCGGCGGGACAGGCAAGCAACGAGCAGTACTTC. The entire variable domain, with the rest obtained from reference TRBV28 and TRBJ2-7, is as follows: DVKVTQSSRYLVKRTGEKVFLECVQDMDHENMFWYRQDPGLGLRLIYFSYDVKMKEKGDIPEGYSVSREKKERFSLILESASTNQTSMYLCASSPAGQASNEQYFGPGTRLTVT.

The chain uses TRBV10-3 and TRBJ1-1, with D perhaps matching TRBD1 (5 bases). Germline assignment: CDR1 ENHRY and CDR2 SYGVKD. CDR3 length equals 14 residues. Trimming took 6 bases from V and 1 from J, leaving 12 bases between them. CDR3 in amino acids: CAIRRDGQNTEAFF. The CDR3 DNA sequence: TGTGCCATCAGGCGGGACGGACAGAACACTGAAGCTTTCTTT.

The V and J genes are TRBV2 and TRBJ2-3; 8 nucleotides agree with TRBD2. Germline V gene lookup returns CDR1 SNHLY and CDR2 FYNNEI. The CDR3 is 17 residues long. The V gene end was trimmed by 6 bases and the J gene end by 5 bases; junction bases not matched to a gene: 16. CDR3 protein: CASRLSGVAGSGDTQYF. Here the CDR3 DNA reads TGTGCCAGCAGGCTATCGGGGGTAGCGGGATCGGGAGATACGCAGTATTTT.

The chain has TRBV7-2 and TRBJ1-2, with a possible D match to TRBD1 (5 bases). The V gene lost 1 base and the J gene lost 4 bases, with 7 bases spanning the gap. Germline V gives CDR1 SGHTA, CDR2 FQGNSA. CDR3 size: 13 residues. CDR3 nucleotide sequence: TGTGCCAGCAGCTTAGGGGGCTCCTATGGCTACACCTTC. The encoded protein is CASSLGGSYGYTF.

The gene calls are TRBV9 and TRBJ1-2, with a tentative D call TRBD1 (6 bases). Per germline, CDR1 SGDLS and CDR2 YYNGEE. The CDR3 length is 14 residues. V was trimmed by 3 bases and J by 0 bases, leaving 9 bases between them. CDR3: CASSDRDTNYGYTF. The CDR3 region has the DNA TGTGCCAGCAGCGACCGGGACACTAACTATGGCTACACCTTC.

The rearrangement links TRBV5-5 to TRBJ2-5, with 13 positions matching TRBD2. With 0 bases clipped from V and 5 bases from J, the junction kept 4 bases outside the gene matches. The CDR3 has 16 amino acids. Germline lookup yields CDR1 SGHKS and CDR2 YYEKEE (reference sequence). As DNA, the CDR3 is TGTGCCAGCAGCTTGGGACTAGCGGGAGGTGAGGAGACCCAGTACTTC. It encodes CASSLGLAGGEETQYF.

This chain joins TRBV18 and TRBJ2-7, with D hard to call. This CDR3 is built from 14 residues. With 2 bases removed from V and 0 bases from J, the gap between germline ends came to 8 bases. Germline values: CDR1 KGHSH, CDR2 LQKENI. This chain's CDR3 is CASSPIRSSYEQYF. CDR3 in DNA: TGTGCCAGCTCACCAATCCGGTCCTCCTACGAGCAGTACTTC.

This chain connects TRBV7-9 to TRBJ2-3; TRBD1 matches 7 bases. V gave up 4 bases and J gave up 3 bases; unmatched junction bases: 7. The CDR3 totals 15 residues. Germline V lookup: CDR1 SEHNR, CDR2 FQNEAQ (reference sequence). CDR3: CASSSIGTVTDTQYF. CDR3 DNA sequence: TGTGCCAGCAGCTCCATAGGGACAGTGACAGATACGCAGTATTTT.

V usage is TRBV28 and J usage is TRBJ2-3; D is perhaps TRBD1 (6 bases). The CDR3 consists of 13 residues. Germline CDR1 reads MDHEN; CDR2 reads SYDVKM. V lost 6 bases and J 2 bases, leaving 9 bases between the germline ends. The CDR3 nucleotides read TGTGCCAGCAGCCGGGACATCACAGATACGCAGTATTTT. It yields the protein CASSRDITDTQYF.

CDR3 sequence: CASSFDLYNEQFF. The CDR3 nucleotides read TGTGCCAGCAGTTTTGACTTATACAATGAGCAGTTCTTC. The chain couples TRBV5-6 to TRBJ2-1; D remains ambiguous. The length of the CDR3 is 13 residues. Trimming cost V 5 bases and J 4 bases, with 10 bases left between them. Germline-derived CDR1 and CDR2 are SGHDT and YYEEEE.

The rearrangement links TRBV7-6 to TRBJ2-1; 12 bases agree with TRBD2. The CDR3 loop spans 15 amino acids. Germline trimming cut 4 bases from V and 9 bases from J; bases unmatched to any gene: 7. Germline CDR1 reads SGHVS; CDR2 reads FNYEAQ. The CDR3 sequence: CASSSWTSGMAEQFF. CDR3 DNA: TGTGCCAGCAGCTCCTGGACTAGCGGGATGGCTGAGCAGTTCTTC. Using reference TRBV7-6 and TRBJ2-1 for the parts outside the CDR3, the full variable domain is GAGVSQSPRYKVTKRGQDVALRCDPISGHVSLYWYRQALGQGPEFLTYFNYEAQQDKSGLPNDRFSAERPEGSISTLTIQRTEQRDSAMYRCASSSWTSGMAEQFFGPGTRLTVL.